This T cell receptor (beta chain) originates from a study of blood T cell repertoires in COVID-19. For the study at large: Acute and convalescent COVID-19 specimens originated in the United States, Italy and Spain. From T cells, B-cell-depleted T cells, or PBMCs came the material, which was cDNA or gDNA.

Methods used by the authors: Using reference gene primer amplification, nucleated cell counts were estimated. Some clones are missing from TCRdb's copy, which holds only in-frame ones; the method was immunoSEQ multiplex PCR. V and J calls and clone size are given by that table; D and trimming were obtained from the DNA. The data contain under 95,000 clones, less than 90% of them singletons. This CDR3 comprises 17 residues. Germline V gives CDR1 GTSNPN, CDR2 SVGIG (reference sequence). V lost 5 bases and J lost 0; bases outside the gene matches: 8. The sequenced sample was peripheral blood. This chain uses TRBV30 with TRBJ2-6, with 9 nucleotides matching TRBD1. This clonotype originated in a human donor in a cohort sampled during active COVID-19. CDR3 in DNA: TGTGCCTGGTCAAGGACAGGGGCCGTCTCTGGGGCCAACGTCCTGACTTTC. The encoded protein is CAWSRTGAVSGANVLTF.